The 29 T cell receptor beta chains presented below share a single source sample, sequenced in a study of cytomegalovirus exposure and HLA in healthy donors. The PCR had 60 Vbeta and 13 Jbeta primers. Produced via immunoSEQ multiplex PCR; TCRdb's table is partial and in-frame only. In all, the sample yields 200,000 or so clones. The sample was PBMCs. The receptors shown here come from a boy younger than 18 in good health and CMV-seronegative.

The chain links TRBV7-6 to TRBJ1-1; D ambiguous. V was clipped by 5 bases and J by 1 base, with 8 bases between them. This CDR3 region has 13 residues. Germline V gene lookup returns CDR1 SGHVS and CDR2 FNYEAQ. The CDR3 coding sequence is TGTGCCAGCAGCATAAGCGCGAACACTGAAGCTTTCTTT. Residues: CASSISANTEAFF.

V usage is TRBV28 and J usage is TRBJ2-7; weak D call: TRBD2 (6 bases). This CDR3 has 13 amino acids. In germline, CDR1 is MDHEN, CDR2 SYDVKM. V dropped 4 bases and J dropped 2 bases, with 9 bases sitting between them. The CDR3 DNA is TGTGCCAGCAGTTCCTCGGGGGCCTACGAGCAGTACTTC. Its protein is CASSSSGAYEQYF.

J is TRBJ1-4 and V is TRBV5-6, with D possibly being TRBD1 (5 bases). The germline CDR1 and CDR2 sequences are SGHDT and YYEEEE. Trimming removed 4 bases from V and 8 bases from J, with 12 bases in between. The CDR3 has 13 residues. The CDR3 loop is CASSRWGREKLFF. The CDR3 DNA follows: TGTGCCAGCAGCCGATGGGGCCGAGAAAAACTGTTTTTT. Using reference TRBV5-6 and TRBJ1-4 for the parts outside the CDR3, the full variable domain is DAGVTQSPTHLIKTRGQQVTLRCSPKSGHDTVSWYQQALGQGPQFIFQYYEEEERQRGNFPDRFSGHQFPNYSSELNVNALLLGDSALYLCASSRWGREKLFFGSGTQLSVL.

The chain links TRBV9 to TRBJ1-4; D ambiguous. V lost 0 bases and J lost 3, with 6 bases in between. The CDR3 length is 14 residues. Per germline, CDR1 SGDLS and CDR2 YYNGEE. This CDR3 is CASSVGGANEKLFF. In DNA form, the CDR3 reads TGTGCCAGCAGCGTAGGAGGTGCTAATGAAAAACTGTTTTTT.

The chain carries TRBV14 and TRBJ1-2; D might be TRBD1 (6 bases). Germline V gene lookup returns CDR1 SGHDN and CDR2 FVKESK. The CDR3 length is 15 residues. The germline V and J ends were trimmed by 6 bases and 1 base, with 15 bases remaining between them. The DNA for the CDR3 is TGTGCCAGCAGTCGAACAGGGAGGGGTAACTATGGCTACACCTTC. Its protein product is CASSRTGRGNYGYTF.

This chain links TRBV29-1 with TRBJ2-6, with TRBD1 as a possible D gene (6 bases). The CDR3 loop spans 15 amino acids. V gave up 7 bases and J gave up 2 bases, with 15 bases separating them. Germline V lookup: CDR1 SQVTM, CDR2 ANQGSEA. This CDR3 is CSADTGLAGANVLTF. CDR3 coding DNA: TGCAGCGCCGATACAGGGCTCGCTGGGGCCAACGTCCTGACTTTC.

The chain couples TRBV11-2 to TRBJ2-7; 7 bases match TRBD2. The CDR3 runs 15 residues. From germline, CDR1 is SGHAT and CDR2 FQNNGV. V shed 1 base, J shed 2 bases, and the junction held 5 bases outside the gene matches. The CDR3 spells CASSLGPSGPYEQYF. DNA of the CDR3: TGTGCCAGCAGCTTAGGCCCTAGCGGCCCCTACGAGCAGTACTTC.

The chain recombines TRBV14 with TRBJ2-2; D is perhaps TRBD1 (6 bases). The V gene lost 5 bases and the J gene lost 6 bases, with 25 bases spanning the gap. The germline CDR1 and CDR2 sequences are SGHDN and FVKESK. The CDR3 contains 18 residues. This CDR3 reads CASSALTSGEVRAGELFF. In nucleotides, the CDR3 is TGTGCCAGCAGCGCCCTAACGTCAGGGGAAGTAAGGGCCGGGGAGCTGTTTTTT. The variable domain in full, with the rest retrieved from reference TRBV14 and TRBJ2-2, is EAGVTQFPSHSVIEKGQTVTLRCDPISGHDNLYWYRRVMGKEIKFLLHFVKESKQDESGMPNNRFLAERTGGTYSTLKVQPAELEDSGVYFCASSALTSGEVRAGELFFGEGSRLTVL.

The V call is TRBV27, the J call TRBJ2-7; D perhaps matches TRBD1 (7 bases). This CDR3 comprises 16 residues. V was pared by 2 bases and J by 0 bases, with 14 bases between. CDR1 MNHEY and CDR2 SMNVEV come from the germline V gene (reference sequence). CDR3: CASSLIGGTVSYEQYF. Written as DNA, the CDR3 is TGTGCCAGCAGTTTAATAGGGGGGACAGTCTCCTACGAGCAGTACTTC.

The chain couples TRBV19 to TRBJ2-3, with D perhaps TRBD1 (5 bases). The CDR3 has 13 amino acids. Germline CDR1 and CDR2: LNHDA and SQIVND (reference sequence). Between the trimmed V and J ends, which lost 9 bases and 1 base, there was a span of 11 bases. CDR3 region: CASSIGGTDTQYF. The CDR3 DNA reads TGTGCCAGCTCCATAGGGGGCACAGATACGCAGTATTTT.

This rearrangement joins TRBV9 to TRBJ2-2, with TRBD2 matching over 10 bases. Germline lookup yields CDR1 SGDLS and CDR2 YYNGEE. The trim removed 3 bases at V and 9 bases at J, leaving 20 bases unmatched. The CDR3 runs 19 residues. As DNA, the CDR3 is TGTGCCAGCAGCGCCGTCGGGGGACTAGCGACCGGCCACGGGCGGGAGCTGTTTTTT. Its translation: CASSAVGGLATGHGRELFF. Supplemented by reference TRBV9 and TRBJ2-2, the full variable domain reads DSGVTQTPKHLITATGQRVTLRCSPRSGDLSVYWYQQSLDQGLQFLIQYYNGEERAKGNILERFSAQQFPDLHSELNLSSLELGDSALYFCASSAVGGLATGHGRELFFGEGSRLTVL.

V gene TRBV29-1 combines with J gene TRBJ2-5; D not resolved. V lost 4 bases and J lost 7, with 13 bases in between. The CDR3 is made up of 12 amino acids. Germline V gene sequence: CDR1 SQVTM, CDR2 ANQGSEA. The CDR3 loop reads CSVGGPARTQYF. Written as DNA, the CDR3 is TGCAGCGTTGGTGGCCCCGCCAGGACCCAGTACTTC.

The chain couples TRBV27 to TRBJ2-1; 10 nucleotides agree with TRBD1. V shed 1 base and J 2 bases; nucleotides not matched to a gene: 2. Per the germline V gene, CDR1 is MNHEY and CDR2 is SMNVEV (reference sequence). This CDR3 has 16 amino acids. The CDR3 bases are TGTGCCAGCAGTTTATTTGGGACAGGGGCCTACAATGAGCAGTTCTTC. It codes for CASSLFGTGAYNEQFF.

This chain uses TRBV10-3 with TRBJ2-3; D perhaps matches TRBD2 (7 bases). Between the trimmed V and J ends, which lost 3 bases and 4 bases, there was a span of 17 bases. The CDR3 is 16 amino acids. Germline V gene lookup returns CDR1 ENHRY and CDR2 SYGVKD. CDR3 protein: CAISDDWGAGADTQYF. CDR3 sequence (DNA): TGTGCCATCAGTGATGATTGGGGGGCGGGGGCAGATACGCAGTATTTT.

Comment on this clone: Other nucleotide sequences from this sample produce the same CDR3. The J gene is TRBJ1-2, the V gene TRBV7-2, with D possibly being TRBD1 (6 bases). Germline lookup yields CDR1 SGHTA and CDR2 FQGNSA. The CDR3 runs 14 residues. V shed 5 bases and J shed 0 bases, with 10 bases lying between them. The CDR3 sequence: CASSLGGANYGYTF. As DNA, the CDR3 is TGTGCCAGCAGCCTAGGGGGAGCTAACTATGGCTACACCTTC.

The chain uses TRBV5-4 and TRBJ2-5, with D perhaps TRBD2 (7 bases). Germline V CDR1 and CDR2: SGHNT, YYREEE (reference sequence). The CDR3 runs to 15 residues. Deletions cut 4 bases from V and 5 bases from J, with 18 bases between. The CDR3 sequence is CASSGSTGGMETQYF. In DNA form, the CDR3 reads TGTGCCAGCAGCGGATCAACGGGGGGCATGGAGACCCAGTACTTC.

The chain carries TRBV25-1 and TRBJ2-2; 13 nucleotides line up with TRBD2. The CDR3 covers 17 residues. The germline V gene encodes CDR1 MGHDK and CDR2 SYGVNS. The V and J ends lost 6 bases and 4 bases, in that order; junction bases with no gene match: 8. The CDR3 DNA sequence: TGTGCCAGCAGCCAGACTAGCGGGGGGCGGGTCACCGGGGAGCTGTTTTTT. Encoded protein: CASSQTSGGRVTGELFF. The whole variable domain, remainder taken from reference TRBV25-1 and TRBJ2-2, is EADIYQTPRYLVIGTGKKITLECSQTMGHDKMYWYQQDPGMELHLIHYSYGVNSTEKGDLSSESTVSRIRTEHFPLTLESARPSHTSQYLCASSQTSGGRVTGELFFGEGSRLTVL.

J is TRBJ1-2 and V is TRBV4-1; D might be TRBD1 (5 bases). This CDR3 region has 13 residues. Trimming took 3 bases from V and 6 from J, leaving 11 bases between them. Germline assignment: CDR1 MGHRA and CDR2 YSYEKL. CDR3 in DNA: TGCGCCAGCAGCCATGCGGGGACGAATGGCTACACCTTC. This translates into CASSHAGTNGYTF.

The chain uses TRBV18 and TRBJ2-7, with TRBD1 as a possible D gene (5 bases). Between the trimmed V and J ends, which lost 3 bases and 0 bases, there was a span of 9 bases. CDR1 is KGHSH and CDR2 is LQKENI in the germline V gene. This CDR3 has 14 amino acids. The CDR3 DNA reads TGTGCCAGCTCACCTCGTACAGGCTCCTACGAGCAGTACTTC. Translating it yields CASSPRTGSYEQYF.

V is TRBV7-2 and J is TRBJ2-1; no firm D call. In germline, CDR1 is SGHTA, CDR2 FQGNSA. The CDR3 totals 14 residues. The ends were cut back, 5 bases at V and 1 base at J, with 9 bases in the middle. This CDR3 reads CASSLTDSYNEQFF. The CDR3 region has the DNA TGTGCCAGCAGCCTAACAGATTCCTACAATGAGCAGTTCTTC.

The gene calls are TRBV5-4 and TRBJ2-3; TRBD1 agrees at 9 bases. The CDR3 has 15 amino acids. Trimming took 2 bases from V and 3 from J; bases not matched to a gene: 4. Germline V gene sequence: CDR1 SGHNT, CDR2 YYREEE (reference sequence). CDR3 DNA sequence: TGTGCCAGCAGCTTCGGACAGGGGTCGACAGATACGCAGTATTTT. Protein: CASSFGQGSTDTQYF.

The chain has TRBV27 and TRBJ2-2; TRBD2 matches 11 bases. Germline CDR1 is MNHEY and CDR2 is SMNVEV (reference sequence). CDR3 size: 20 residues. Unmatched junction bases numbered 12, after V lost 2 bases and J lost 1 base. The CDR3 DNA reads TGTGCCAGCAGTTTAGAACTAGCGGGGGCCCTAAATATGAACACCGGGGAGCTGTTTTTT. Protein product: CASSLELAGALNMNTGELFF.

The V call is TRBV6-5, the J call TRBJ1-1; D unresolved. The germline V gene has CDR1 MNHEY and CDR2 SVGAGI. V lost 2 bases, J lost 6 bases, and 16 bases lay in between. The CDR3 is made up of 15 amino acids. CDR3 nucleotide sequence: TGTGCCAGCAGTTACGGTCCCACCGTGAGGGCTGAAGCTTTCTTT. Protein sequence: CASSYGPTVRAEAFF.

The V and J genes are TRBV5-1 and TRBJ1-2; no firm D call. The germline gives CDR1 SGHRS, CDR2 YFSETQ. CDR3 length equals 12 residues. Trimming pared 4 bases from V and 6 bases from J, leaving 10 bases between. CDR3 sequence reads: CASSREQDGYTF. The CDR3 nucleotides are TGCGCCAGCAGCCGGGAGCAGGATGGCTACACCTTC.

As DNA, the CDR3 is TGTGCCAGCAGCCCGGTTGCAGATACGCAGTATTTT. This gives the protein CASSPVADTQYF. The chain employs TRBV5-4 and TRBJ2-3; D not resolved. Trimming shortened V by 4 bases and J by 4 bases, and 7 bases separated the two germline ends. The CDR3 extends over 12 amino acids. Germline-derived CDR1 and CDR2 are SGHNT and YYREEE (reference sequence).

The rearrangement uses TRBV19 and TRBJ1-2; TRBD1 agrees at 10 bases. Trimming removed 6 bases from V and 0 bases from J; junction bases left unmatched: 4. The germline gives CDR1 LNHDA, CDR2 SQIVND (reference sequence). The CDR3 covers 15 residues. CDR3 sequence (DNA): TGTGCCAGTAGGAAAGACAGGGGGCCTAACTATGGCTACACCTTC. Translation gives CASRKDRGPNYGYTF.

The chain employs TRBV5-4 and TRBJ2-3; D possibly corresponds to TRBD2 (7 bases). This CDR3 has 15 amino acids. V was clipped by 3 bases and J by 3 bases, with 14 bases between them. Germline CDR1 SGHNT, CDR2 YYREEE (reference sequence). CDR3 bases: TGTGCCAGCAGCTGGGGGGGCGCAGAGACAGATACGCAGTATTTT. It codes for CASSWGGAETDTQYF.

The chain has TRBV7-4 and TRBJ1-3, with 8 bases identical to TRBD1. Germline V gene sequence: CDR1 SGHVT, CDR2 SQSDAQ. CDR3 length: 16 amino acids. V shed 5 bases and J 0 bases; nucleotides not matched to a gene: 6. This chain's CDR3 is CASSPRTGNSGNTIYF. CDR3 DNA sequence: TGTGCCAGCAGCCCCCGGACAGGGAACTCTGGAAACACCATATATTTT.

This chain joins TRBV15 and TRBJ2-1, with D perhaps TRBD1 (6 bases). Germline V gene sequence: CDR1 LNHNV, CDR2 YYDKDF (reference sequence). Deletions cut 3 bases from V and 7 bases from J, with 7 bases between. The CDR3 runs 12 residues. Here the CDR3 DNA reads TGTGCCACCAGCAGGAGGGGGAATGAGCAGTTCTTC. It is translated as CATSRRGNEQFF.